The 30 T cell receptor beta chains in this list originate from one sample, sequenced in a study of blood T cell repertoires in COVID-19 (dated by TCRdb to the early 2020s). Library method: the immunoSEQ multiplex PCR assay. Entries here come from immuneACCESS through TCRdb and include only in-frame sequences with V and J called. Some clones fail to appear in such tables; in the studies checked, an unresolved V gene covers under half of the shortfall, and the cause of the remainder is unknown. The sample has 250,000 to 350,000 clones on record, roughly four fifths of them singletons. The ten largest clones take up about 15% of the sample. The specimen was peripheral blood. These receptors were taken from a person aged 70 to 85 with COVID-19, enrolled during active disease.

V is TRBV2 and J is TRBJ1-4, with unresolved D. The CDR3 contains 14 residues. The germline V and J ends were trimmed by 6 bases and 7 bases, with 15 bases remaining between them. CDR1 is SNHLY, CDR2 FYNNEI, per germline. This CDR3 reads CASRGSHTSEKLFF. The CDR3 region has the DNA TGTGCCAGCAGGGGGAGCCACACAAGTGAAAAACTGTTTTTT.

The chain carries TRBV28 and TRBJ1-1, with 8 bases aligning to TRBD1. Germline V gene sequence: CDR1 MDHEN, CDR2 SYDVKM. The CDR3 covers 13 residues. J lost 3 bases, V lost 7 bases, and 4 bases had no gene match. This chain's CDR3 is CASTRTGYTEAFF. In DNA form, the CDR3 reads TGTGCCAGCACCCGGACAGGGTACACTGAAGCTTTCTTT.

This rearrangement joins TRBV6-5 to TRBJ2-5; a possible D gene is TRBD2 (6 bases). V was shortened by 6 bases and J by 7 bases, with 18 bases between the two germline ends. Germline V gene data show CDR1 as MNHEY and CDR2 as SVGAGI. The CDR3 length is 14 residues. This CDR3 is CASSRTPRGTTQYF. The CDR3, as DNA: TGTGCCAGCAGCCGTACTCCCCGGGGGACGACCCAGTACTTC.

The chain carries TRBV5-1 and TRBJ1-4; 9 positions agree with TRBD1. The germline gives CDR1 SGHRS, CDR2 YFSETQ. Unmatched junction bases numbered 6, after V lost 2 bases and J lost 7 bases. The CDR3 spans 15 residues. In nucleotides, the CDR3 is TGCGCCAGCAGCTTAAACAGGGGGCTTGGTGAAAAACTGTTTTTT. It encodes CASSLNRGLGEKLFF. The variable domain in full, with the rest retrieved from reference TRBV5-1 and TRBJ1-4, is KAGVTQTPRYLIKTRGQQVTLSCSPISGHRSVSWYQQTPGQGLQFLFEYFSETQRNKGNFPGRFSGRQFSNSRSEMNVSTLELGDSALYLCASSLNRGLGEKLFFGSGTQLSVL.

The CDR3: CASSLFGQDQPQHF. The CDR3 bases are TGTGCCAGCTCCCTCTTTGGACAGGACCAGCCCCAGCATTTT. The chain links TRBV18 to TRBJ1-5; 7 bases match TRBD1. This CDR3 comprises 14 residues. In germline, CDR1 is KGHSH, CDR2 LQKENI. Losses at the gene ends were 6 bases for V and 7 bases for J; bases not matched to a gene: 9.

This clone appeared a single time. In nucleotides, the CDR3 is TGTGCCAGCAGGCGGGACAGTCGGAACACTGAAGCTTTCTTT. It encodes CASRRDSRNTEAFF. V is TRBV6-4 and J is TRBJ1-1; TRBD1 matches at 7 bases. V trimming: 6 bases; J trimming: 1 base; junction bases outside the gene matches: 5. CDR3 length: 14 residues. The V gene's germline CDR1 is MRHNA and CDR2 SNTAGT.

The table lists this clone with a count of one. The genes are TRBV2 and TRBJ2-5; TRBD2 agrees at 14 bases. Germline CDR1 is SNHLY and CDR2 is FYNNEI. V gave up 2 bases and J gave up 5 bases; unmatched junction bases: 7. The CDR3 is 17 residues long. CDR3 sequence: CASSELVGLAGEETQYF. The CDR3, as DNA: TGTGCCAGCAGTGAATTGGTGGGACTAGCGGGGGAGGAGACCCAGTACTTC.

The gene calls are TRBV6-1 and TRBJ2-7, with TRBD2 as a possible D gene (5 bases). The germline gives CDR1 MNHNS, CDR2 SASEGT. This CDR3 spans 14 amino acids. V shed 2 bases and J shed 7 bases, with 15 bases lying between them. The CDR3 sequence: CASSETGSRAEQYF. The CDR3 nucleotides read TGTGCCAGCAGTGAAACGGGGAGTCGGGCTGAGCAGTACTTC.

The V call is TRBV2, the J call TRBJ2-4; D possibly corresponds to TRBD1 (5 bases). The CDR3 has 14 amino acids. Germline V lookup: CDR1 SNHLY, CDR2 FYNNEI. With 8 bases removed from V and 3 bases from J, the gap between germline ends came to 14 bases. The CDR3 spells CASQNPDSKNIQYF. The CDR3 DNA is TGTGCCAGCCAAAACCCCGACAGCAAAAACATTCAGTACTTC.

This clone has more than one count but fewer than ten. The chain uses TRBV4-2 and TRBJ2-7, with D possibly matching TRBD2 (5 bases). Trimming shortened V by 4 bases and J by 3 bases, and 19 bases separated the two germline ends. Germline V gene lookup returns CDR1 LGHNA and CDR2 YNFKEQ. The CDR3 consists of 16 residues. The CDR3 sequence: CASSPDGRVVGYEQYF. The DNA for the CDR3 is TGTGCCAGCAGCCCTGACGGGCGGGTTGTAGGCTACGAGCAGTACTTC.

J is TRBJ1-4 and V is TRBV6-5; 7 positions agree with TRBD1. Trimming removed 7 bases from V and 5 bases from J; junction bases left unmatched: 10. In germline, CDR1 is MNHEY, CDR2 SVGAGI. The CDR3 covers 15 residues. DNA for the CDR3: TGTGCCAGCATGTCCCCGGGACAGAGAAATGAAAAACTGTTTTTT. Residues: CASMSPGQRNEKLFF.

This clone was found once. The CDR3, as DNA: TGTGCCAGCAGCTTTAGCGGGATGGTCACAGATACGCAGTATTTT. Encoded protein: CASSFSGMVTDTQYF. V gene TRBV11-2 combines with J gene TRBJ2-3; TRBD2 matches 8 bases. Losses at the gene ends were 3 bases for V and 2 bases for J; bases not matched to a gene: 4. The CDR3 contains 15 residues. CDR1 SGHAT and CDR2 FQNNGV come from the germline V gene.

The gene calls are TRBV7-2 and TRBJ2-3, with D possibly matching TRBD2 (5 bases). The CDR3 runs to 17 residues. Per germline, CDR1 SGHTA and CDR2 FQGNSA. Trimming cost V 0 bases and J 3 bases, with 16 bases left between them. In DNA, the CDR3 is TGTGCCAGCAGCTTAGCGTCCCGTACTAGAAGGACAGATACGCAGTATTTT. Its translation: CASSLASRTRRTDTQYF.

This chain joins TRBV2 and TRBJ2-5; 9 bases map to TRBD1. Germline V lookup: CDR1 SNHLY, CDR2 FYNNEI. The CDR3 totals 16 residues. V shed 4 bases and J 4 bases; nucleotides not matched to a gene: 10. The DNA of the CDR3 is TGTGCCAGCAGTGGGACAGGGGCAGGGGCATCAGAGACCCAGTACTTC. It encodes CASSGTGAGASETQYF. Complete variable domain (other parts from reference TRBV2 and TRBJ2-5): EPEVTQTPSHQVTQMGQEVILRCVPISNHLYFYWYRQILGQKVEFLVSFYNNEISEKSEIFDDQFSVERPDGSNFTLKIRSTKLEDSAMYFCASSGTGAGASETQYFGPGTRLLVL.

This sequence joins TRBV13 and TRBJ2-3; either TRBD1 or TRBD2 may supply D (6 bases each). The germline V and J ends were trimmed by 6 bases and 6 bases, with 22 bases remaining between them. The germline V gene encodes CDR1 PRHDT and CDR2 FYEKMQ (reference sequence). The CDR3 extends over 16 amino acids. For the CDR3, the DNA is TGTGCCAGCAGGTTACAGGGACGCGGGAAGGCTGATACGCAGTATTTT. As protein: CASRLQGRGKADTQYF.

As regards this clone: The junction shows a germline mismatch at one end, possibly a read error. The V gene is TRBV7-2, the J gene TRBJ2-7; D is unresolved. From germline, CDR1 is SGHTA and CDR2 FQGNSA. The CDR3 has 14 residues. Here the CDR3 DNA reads TGTGCCAGCAGCTTCGGCAGGCGATCCTCCGAGCAGTACTTC. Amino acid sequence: CASSFGRRSSEQYF.

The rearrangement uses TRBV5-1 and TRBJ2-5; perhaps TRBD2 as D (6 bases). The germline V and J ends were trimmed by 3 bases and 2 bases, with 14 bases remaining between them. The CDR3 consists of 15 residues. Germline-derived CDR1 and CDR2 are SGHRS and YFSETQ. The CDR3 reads CASSSDRGWQETQYF. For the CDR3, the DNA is TGCGCCAGCAGCTCGGATCGGGGGTGGCAAGAGACCCAGTACTTC.

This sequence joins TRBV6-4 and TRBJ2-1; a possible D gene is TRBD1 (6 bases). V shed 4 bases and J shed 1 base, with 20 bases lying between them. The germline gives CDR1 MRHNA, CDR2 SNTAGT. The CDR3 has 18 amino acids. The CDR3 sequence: CASSVFQTGPGSYNEQFF. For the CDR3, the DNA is TGTGCCAGCAGTGTGTTCCAGACAGGTCCTGGGTCCTACAATGAGCAGTTCTTC.

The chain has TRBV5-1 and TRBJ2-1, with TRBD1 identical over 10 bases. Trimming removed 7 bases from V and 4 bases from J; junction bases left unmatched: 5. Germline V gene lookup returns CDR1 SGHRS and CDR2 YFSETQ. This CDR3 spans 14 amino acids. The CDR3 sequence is CASSRDRGYNEQFF. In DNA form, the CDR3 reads TGCGCCAGCTCTCGGGACAGGGGATACAATGAGCAGTTCTTC. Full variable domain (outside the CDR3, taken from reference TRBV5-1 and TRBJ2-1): KAGVTQTPRYLIKTRGQQVTLSCSPISGHRSVSWYQQTPGQGLQFLFEYFSETQRNKGNFPGRFSGRQFSNSRSEMNVSTLELGDSALYLCASSRDRGYNEQFFGPGTRLTVL.

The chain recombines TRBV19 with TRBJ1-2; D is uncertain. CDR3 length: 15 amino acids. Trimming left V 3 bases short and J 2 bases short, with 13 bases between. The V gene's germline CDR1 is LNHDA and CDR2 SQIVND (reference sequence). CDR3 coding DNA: TGTGCCAGTAGTATCATGAGGGATGGGAACTATGGCTACACCTTC. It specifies CASSIMRDGNYGYTF.

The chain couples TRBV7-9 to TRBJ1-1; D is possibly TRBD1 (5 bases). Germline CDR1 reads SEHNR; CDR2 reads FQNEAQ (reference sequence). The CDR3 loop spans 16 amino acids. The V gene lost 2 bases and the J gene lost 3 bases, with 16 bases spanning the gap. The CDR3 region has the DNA TGTGCCAGCAGCTTACGGAGGGGCAGAACCTACACTGAAGCTTTCTTT. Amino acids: CASSLRRGRTYTEAFF. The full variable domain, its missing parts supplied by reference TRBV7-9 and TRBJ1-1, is DTGVSQNPRHKITKRGQNVTFRCDPISEHNRLYWYRQTLGQGPEFLTYFQNEAQLEKSRLLSDRFSAERPKGSFSTLEIQRTEQGDSAMYLCASSLRRGRTYTEAFFGQGTRLTVV.

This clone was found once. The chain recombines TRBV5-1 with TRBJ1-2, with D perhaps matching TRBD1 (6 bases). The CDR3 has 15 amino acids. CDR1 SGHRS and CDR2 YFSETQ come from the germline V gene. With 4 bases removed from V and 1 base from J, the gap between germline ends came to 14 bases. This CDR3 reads CASSIWTDDNYGYTF. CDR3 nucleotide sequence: TGCGCCAGCAGCATCTGGACAGACGATAACTATGGCTACACCTTC.

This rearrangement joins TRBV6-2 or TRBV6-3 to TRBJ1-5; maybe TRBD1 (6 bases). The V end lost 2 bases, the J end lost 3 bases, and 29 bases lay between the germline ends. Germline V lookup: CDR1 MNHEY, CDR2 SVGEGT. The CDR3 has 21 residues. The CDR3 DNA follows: TGTGCCAGCAGTTACCCCAAAAGAGGGGAACAGGGTCGGCGAGACAATCAGCCCCAGCATTTT. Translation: CASSYPKRGEQGRRDNQPQHF.

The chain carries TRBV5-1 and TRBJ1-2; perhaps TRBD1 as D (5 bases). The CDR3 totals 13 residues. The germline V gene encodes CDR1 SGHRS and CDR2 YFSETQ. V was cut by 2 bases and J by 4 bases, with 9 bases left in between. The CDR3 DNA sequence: TGCGCCAGCAGCTTAGACAGAGGCTATGGCTACACCTTC. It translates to CASSLDRGYGYTF.

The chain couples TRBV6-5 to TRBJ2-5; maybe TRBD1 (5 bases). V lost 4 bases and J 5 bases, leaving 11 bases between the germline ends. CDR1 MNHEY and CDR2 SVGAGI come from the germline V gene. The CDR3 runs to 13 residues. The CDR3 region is CASSSGFRETQYF. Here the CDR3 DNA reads TGTGCCAGCAGTTCAGGGTTCAGGGAGACCCAGTACTTC.

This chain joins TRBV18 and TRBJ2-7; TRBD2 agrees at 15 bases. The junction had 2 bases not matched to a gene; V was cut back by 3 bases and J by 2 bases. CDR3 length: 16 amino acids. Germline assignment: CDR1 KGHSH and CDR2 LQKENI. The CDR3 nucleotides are TGTGCCAGCTCACCGGGACTAGCGGGAGGTGCCTACGAGCAGTACTTC. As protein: CASSPGLAGGAYEQYF.

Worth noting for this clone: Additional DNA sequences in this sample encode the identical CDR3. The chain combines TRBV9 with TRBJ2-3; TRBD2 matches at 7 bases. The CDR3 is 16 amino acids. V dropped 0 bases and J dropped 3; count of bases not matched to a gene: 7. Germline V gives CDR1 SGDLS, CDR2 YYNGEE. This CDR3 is CASSVGPSGVTDTQYF. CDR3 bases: TGTGCCAGCAGCGTAGGACCCAGCGGGGTTACAGATACGCAGTATTTT.

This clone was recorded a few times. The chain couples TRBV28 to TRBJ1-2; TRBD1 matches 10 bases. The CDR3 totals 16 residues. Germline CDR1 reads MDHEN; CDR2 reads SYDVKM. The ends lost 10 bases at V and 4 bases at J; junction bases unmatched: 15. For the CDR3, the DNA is TGTGCCACTCCCGGAGACAGGGGGCAGGAGGTCTATGGCTACACCTTC. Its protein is CATPGDRGQEVYGYTF.

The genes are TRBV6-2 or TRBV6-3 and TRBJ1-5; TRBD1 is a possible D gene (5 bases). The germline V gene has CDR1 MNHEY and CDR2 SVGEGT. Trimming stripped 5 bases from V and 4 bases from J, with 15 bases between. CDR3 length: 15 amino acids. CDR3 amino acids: CASSLTTGLNQPQHF. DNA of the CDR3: TGTGCCAGCAGTCTGACAACAGGACTAAATCAGCCCCAGCATTTT.

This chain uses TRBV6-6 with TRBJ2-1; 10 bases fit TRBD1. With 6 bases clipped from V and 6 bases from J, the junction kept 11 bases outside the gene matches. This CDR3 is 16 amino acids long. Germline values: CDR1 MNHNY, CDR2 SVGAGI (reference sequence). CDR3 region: CASSSQAGTGVNEQFF. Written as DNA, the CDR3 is TGTGCCAGCAGCTCCCAGGCCGGGACAGGGGTCAATGAGCAGTTCTTC.